The TCR beta chain under discussion was sequenced for a study of radiotherapy plus CTLA-4 blockade in lung cancer. The wider study: An objective response was seen in about a sixth of patients, and disease control in less than 35%. General observations from the study: After radiotherapy and ipilimumab, tumor-derived clones expanded in peripheral blood. Response, reportedly, was best predicted by interferon-beta along with early blood T cell clone dynamics.

Participants had chemo-refractory metastatic non-small-cell lung cancer and were treated with focal radiation plus ipilimumab CTLA-4 blockade. The CDR3 runs 14 residues. Trimming pared 6 bases from V and 4 bases from J, leaving 15 bases between. Germline CDR1 and CDR2: LNHDA and SQIVND (reference sequence). Clones were sequenced by immunoSEQ multiplex PCR, and TCRdb holds only the in-frame ones, with some missing. The top ten hold approximately 30% of the sample, which has 9,500 to 15,000 clones, around 84% seen once. A remark on this clone: Its cognate antigen is unknown.

The rearrangement links TRBV19 to TRBJ1-1; perhaps TRBD1 as D (5 bases). The sequences come from peripheral blood, collected from a patient treated with radiotherapy plus ipilimumab. This receptor was taken from a human donor with non-small cell lung cancer that progressed on radiotherapy plus ipilimumab. In nucleotides, the CDR3 is TGTGCCAGTAGGATGGGGGACTTGGGCACTGAAGCTTTCTTT. The encoded protein is CASRMGDLGTEAFF.